One sample yielded the 2 T cell receptor beta chains listed below, sequenced in a study of Ad26.COV2.S vaccination and SARS-CoV-2 variants. Here immunoSEQ multiplex PCR was the method, and the copy in TCRdb shows in-frame clones only, minus some. The sample consists of 350,000 to 450,000 clones, 92% of them appearing once. The sample was peripheral blood, taken after recovery from COVID-19. These receptors were obtained from a human donor who had recovered from COVID-19.

In nucleotides, the CDR3 is TGTGCCATTGGAGTGGTTCTGGGGGGAGACACTGAAGCTTTCTTT. Translation gives CAIGVVLGGDTEAFF. The chain employs TRBV10-3 and TRBJ1-1; a possible D gene is TRBD1 (5 bases). The CDR3 is 15 residues long. Germline V gene data show CDR1 as ENHRY and CDR2 as SYGVKD. Trimming shortened V by 9 bases and J by 3 bases, and 20 bases separated the two germline ends.

This clone has a single count. This chain links TRBV2 with TRBJ2-7; 11 bases agree with TRBD1. Trimming cost V 4 bases and J 2 bases; bases outside gene matches: 4. Germline lookup yields CDR1 SNHLY and CDR2 FYNNEI. The CDR3 loop spans 15 amino acids. The CDR3 sequence: CASSGGTGGTYEQYF. DNA for the CDR3: TGTGCCAGCAGTGGAGGGACAGGGGGGACCTACGAGCAGTACTTC.